The rows below give T cell receptor beta chains drawn from one sample of a study of blood T cells in healthy people across ages. TCRdb processed the 5' RACE reads anew with MiXCR; each CDR3 protein has one entry. The sample consists of some 670,000 distinct CDR3 sequences, 52% of them appearing once. The source material was blood. These receptors all stem from a woman of 80 years or more in good health. Both conserved end residues are part of each CDR3. A D gene is named only where the DNA matches it firmly. Size is stated for part of the rows, as once, few or many counts, or as a class when the clone is expanded.

cdr3_aa: CSAHRLTYEQYF
cdr3_nt: TGCAGTGCTCACCGGTTGACCTATGAGCAGTACTTC
v_call: TRBV20-1
clone_size: few
d_call: NA
j_call: TRBJ2-7

cdr3_aa: CSAPRAGGLYEQYF
cdr3_nt: TGCAGTGCCCCACGAGCGGGAGGACTCTACGAGCAGTACTTC
v_call: TRBV20-1
clone_size: NA
d_call: TRBD2
j_call: TRBJ2-7

cdr3_aa: CAISQDRGFQETQYF
cdr3_nt: TGTGCCATCAGCCAGGACAGGGGATTTCAAGAGACCCAGTACTTC
v_call: TRBV10-3
clone_size: few
d_call: TRBD1
j_call: TRBJ2-5

cdr3_aa: CSAQHPGANVLTF
cdr3_nt: TGCAGTGCACAGCATCCTGGGGCCAACGTCCTGACTTTC
v_call: TRBV20-1
clone_size: NA
d_call: NA
j_call: TRBJ2-6

cdr3_aa: CASNSAPSSYEQYF
cdr3_nt: TGTGCCAGCAACTCCGCCCCCTCTTCCTACGAGCAGTACTTC
v_call: TRBV7-2
clone_size: many
d_call: NA
j_call: TRBJ2-7

cdr3_aa: CASKTGIVPYGYTF
cdr3_nt: TGTGCCAGTAAGACAGGGATCGTGCCCTATGGCTACACCTTC
v_call: TRBV12-3/TRBV12-4
clone_size: NA
d_call: TRBD1
j_call: TRBJ1-2

cdr3_aa: CASSSKRGGNRQETQYF
cdr3_nt: TGTGCCAGCAGCTCTAAGCGGGGGGGCAACCGTCAAGAGACCCAGTACTTC
v_call: TRBV5-6
clone_size: once
d_call: TRBD2
j_call: TRBJ2-5

cdr3_aa: CAISFLGSDTQYF
cdr3_nt: TGTGCCATCAGCTTCTTGGGTTCAGATACGCAGTATTTT
v_call: TRBV10-3
clone_size: NA
d_call: NA
j_call: TRBJ2-3

cdr3_aa: CATVGSRHEQFF
cdr3_nt: TGTGCCACCGTAGGGAGCAGGCATGAGCAGTTCTTC
v_call: TRBV24-1
clone_size: many
d_call: NA
j_call: TRBJ2-1

cdr3_aa: CSVLGQGFSGANVLTF
cdr3_nt: TGCAGTGTACTGGGACAGGGTTTTAGTGGGGCCAACGTCCTGACTTTC
v_call: TRBV29-1
clone_size: NA
d_call: TRBD1
j_call: TRBJ2-6

cdr3_aa: CASRDDHYGYTF
cdr3_nt: TGTGCCAGCAGGGACGACCATTATGGCTACACCTTC
v_call: TRBV28
clone_size: NA
d_call: NA
j_call: TRBJ1-2

cdr3_aa: CSVDTEQETQYF
cdr3_nt: TGCAGCGTTGATACCGAACAAGAGACCCAGTACTTC
v_call: TRBV29-1
clone_size: many
d_call: NA
j_call: TRBJ2-5

cdr3_aa: CASRAIPSYEQYF
cdr3_nt: TGCGCCAGCAGGGCCATACCCTCCTACGAGCAGTACTTC
v_call: TRBV5-1
clone_size: few
d_call: NA
j_call: TRBJ2-7

cdr3_aa: CSARGGAASGGGEETQYF
cdr3_nt: TGCAGTGCTAGAGGGGGTGCGGCTAGCGGGGGTGGCGAGGAGACCCAGTACTTC
v_call: TRBV20-1
clone_size: NA
d_call: TRBD2
j_call: TRBJ2-5

cdr3_aa: CASSLLGGGIHEQFF
cdr3_nt: TGCGCCAGCAGCCTACTAGGGGGGGGGATCCATGAGCAGTTCTTC
v_call: TRBV5-1
clone_size: many
d_call: NA
j_call: TRBJ2-1

cdr3_aa: CASSLDGVQFF
cdr3_nt: TGTGCCAGCAGCTTAGATGGGGTGCAGTTCTTC
v_call: TRBV11-3
clone_size: NA
d_call: NA
j_call: TRBJ2-1

cdr3_aa: CAISESGSPHEQYF
cdr3_nt: TGTGCCATCAGTGAGTCTGGGAGTCCCCACGAGCAGTACTTC
v_call: TRBV10-3
clone_size: NA
d_call: NA
j_call: TRBJ2-7

cdr3_aa: CASSGGSQGFSYNSPLHF
cdr3_nt: TGTGCCAGCAGTGGGGGGAGCCAGGGTTTCTCCTATAATTCACCCCTCCACTTT
v_call: TRBV6-1
clone_size: many
d_call: NA
j_call: TRBJ1-6

cdr3_aa: CASWAQGHQSTEAFF
cdr3_nt: TGTGCCAGCTGGGCCCAGGGACATCAGTCCACTGAAGCTTTCTTT
v_call: TRBV5-5
clone_size: once
d_call: NA
j_call: TRBJ1-1

cdr3_aa: CATSRDIGTLAKNIQYF
cdr3_nt: TGTGCCACCAGCAGAGATATAGGTACCCTAGCCAAAAACATTCAGTACTTC
v_call: TRBV15
clone_size: many
d_call: NA
j_call: TRBJ2-4

cdr3_aa: CSGITGVETQYF
cdr3_nt: TGCAGCGGAATCACAGGGGTCGAGACCCAGTACTTC
v_call: TRBV29-1
clone_size: many
d_call: TRBD1
j_call: TRBJ2-5

cdr3_aa: CASSLSQGAGELFF
cdr3_nt: TGTGCCAGCAGCTTATCCCAGGGAGCCGGGGAGCTGTTTTTT
v_call: TRBV7-2
clone_size: few
d_call: NA
j_call: TRBJ2-2

cdr3_aa: CASSQWTGGLLENEQFF
cdr3_nt: TGTGCCAGCAGCCAATGGACGGGAGGCCTCCTTGAGAATGAGCAGTTCTTC
v_call: TRBV14
clone_size: many
d_call: TRBD2
j_call: TRBJ2-1

cdr3_aa: CATAGLVENEQYF
cdr3_nt: TGTGCCACGGCGGGACTAGTGGAAAATGAGCAGTACTTC
v_call: TRBV10-3
clone_size: NA
d_call: TRBD2
j_call: TRBJ2-7

cdr3_aa: CSAGGTSSFPDTQYF
cdr3_nt: TGCAGTGCAGGGGGGACTAGCAGCTTCCCAGATACGCAGTATTTT
v_call: TRBV20-1
clone_size: NA
d_call: TRBD2
j_call: TRBJ2-3

cdr3_aa: CASSLREGNSNQPQHF
cdr3_nt: TGTGCCAGCAGCTTAAGGGAGGGGAATAGCAATCAGCCCCAGCATTTT
v_call: TRBV7-2
clone_size: many
d_call: NA
j_call: TRBJ1-5

cdr3_aa: CASSYERAYTDTQYF
cdr3_nt: TGTGCCAGCAGCTACGAGCGGGCCTACACAGATACGCAGTATTTT
v_call: TRBV7-9
clone_size: many
d_call: NA
j_call: TRBJ2-3

cdr3_aa: CSARVGGANQPQHF
cdr3_nt: TGCAGTGCTAGAGTTGGTGGCGCGAATCAGCCCCAGCATTTT
v_call: TRBV20-1
clone_size: few
d_call: NA
j_call: TRBJ1-5

cdr3_aa: CASSHGDPALDTQYF
cdr3_nt: TGCGCCAGCAGCCACGGTGACCCAGCATTAGATACGCAGTATTTT
v_call: TRBV5-1
clone_size: few
d_call: NA
j_call: TRBJ2-3

cdr3_aa: CASVRDVDYTEAFF
cdr3_nt: TGTGCCAGCGTCAGGGATGTAGATTACACTGAAGCTTTCTTT
v_call: TRBV12-3/TRBV12-4
clone_size: few
d_call: NA
j_call: TRBJ1-1

cdr3_aa: CASSELGAGFTDTQYF
cdr3_nt: TGTGCCAGCAGTGAATTGGGAGCGGGCTTCACAGATACGCAGTATTTT
v_call: TRBV6-1
clone_size: NA
d_call: NA
j_call: TRBJ2-3

cdr3_aa: CASSDEQFYEQYF
cdr3_nt: TGTGCCAGCAGTGACGAGCAATTCTACGAGCAGTACTTC
v_call: TRBV6-2/TRBV6-3
clone_size: many
d_call: NA
j_call: TRBJ2-7

cdr3_aa: CASSEGTRRDTQYF
cdr3_nt: TGTGCCAGCAGTGAAGGGACTAGACGGGATACGCAGTATTTT
v_call: TRBV2
clone_size: many
d_call: TRBD2
j_call: TRBJ2-3